This TCR beta chain was observed in a study of blood T cell repertoires in COVID-19. As for the study in general: PBMCs, B-cell-depleted T cells, or T cells were the source of the cDNA or gDNA that made up the material.

Clones were read by immunoSEQ multiplex PCR, and TCRdb kept only the in-frame ones, dropping some. The sample records roughly 200,000 clones, approximately 91% being singletons. CDR3 length: 14 amino acids. Deletions cut 6 bases from V and 4 bases from J, with 15 bases between. Per germline, CDR1 MNHEY and CDR2 SVGAGI. The sample comprised peripheral blood. The chain employs TRBV6-5 and TRBJ2-5, with D possibly TRBD1 on 5 matching bases. This clonotype was obtained from a man aged 35 to 55 with acute or convalescent COVID-19. CDR3: CASRVGPQGETQYF. In DNA form, the CDR3 reads TGTGCCAGCAGAGTAGGACCCCAGGGAGAGACCCAGTACTTC.